The 8 T cell receptor beta chains presented below share a single source sample, sequenced in a study of blood T cell repertoires in COVID-19. The table came from immunoSEQ multiplex PCR; TCRdb's copy has only in-frame clones and leaves some out. The sample shows roughly 180,000 clones, around 83% of them seen only once. Sequencing used PBMCs or T cells enriched from blood (not recorded which). The receptors here all came from a man aged 35-49 years who had recovered from COVID-19.

The chain joins TRBV7-9 to TRBJ2-5; 8 bases map to TRBD2. CDR3 length equals 16 residues. The germline V gene encodes CDR1 SEHNR and CDR2 FQNEAQ (reference sequence). V gave up 6 bases and J gave up 5 bases; unmatched junction bases: 14. CDR3 sequence (DNA): TGTGCCAGCAGGGGTAGTAGCGGGACCCATGGGGAGACCCAGTACTTC. Translated, it gives CASRGSSGTHGETQYF.

The gene calls are TRBV5-4 and TRBJ2-1; TRBD2 aligns across 8 bases. V was clipped by 3 bases and J by 6 bases; unmatched bases: 8. Germline V CDR1 and CDR2: SGHNT, YYREEE (reference sequence). The CDR3 sequence is 15 residues long. CDR3 sequence: CASSSRLAGINEQFF. In DNA form, the CDR3 reads TGTGCCAGCAGCTCCCGGTTAGCGGGGATCAATGAGCAGTTCTTC.

The genes are TRBV10-3 and TRBJ2-3; TRBD1 aligns across 9 bases. Trimming at V came to 0 bases and at J to 10 bases, leaving 8 bases not matched to a gene. The CDR3 consists of 15 residues. Germline assignment: CDR1 ENHRY and CDR2 SYGVKD. The chain's CDR3 is CAISESGQGPRSQYF. As DNA, the CDR3 is TGTGCCATCAGTGAGTCGGGACAGGGCCCGAGGTCGCAGTATTTT.

The rearrangement joins TRBV19 to TRBJ1-5, with TRBD1 as a possible D gene (5 bases). Trimming removed 7 bases at V and 1 base at J, with 11 bases between. Germline values: CDR1 LNHDA, CDR2 SQIVND (reference sequence). This CDR3 is built from 14 residues. DNA for the CDR3: TGTGCCAGTAAAGACAGAGCGAGCAATCAGCCCCAGCATTTT. Translation: CASKDRASNQPQHF.

The chain links TRBV28 to TRBJ1-5; TRBD1 might be the D (6 bases). Trimming removed 3 bases from V and 5 bases from J, with 14 bases in between. The CDR3 length is 15 residues. The germline CDR1 and CDR2 sequences are MDHEN and SYDVKM. In nucleotides, the CDR3 is TGTGCCAGCAGTTTTGGCAGGGGATTGGATCAGCCCCAGCATTTT. Its translation is CASSFGRGLDQPQHF. Looking up the rest from reference TRBV28 and TRBJ1-5 gives the full variable domain: DVKVTQSSRYLVKRTGEKVFLECVQDMDHENMFWYRQDPGLGLRLIYFSYDVKMKEKGDIPEGYSVSREKKERFSLILESASTNQTSMYLCASSFGRGLDQPQHFGDGTRLSIL.

The chain employs TRBV27 and TRBJ1-5; tentative D call: TRBD1 (6 bases). This CDR3 has 14 residues. V lost 3 bases, J lost 6 bases, and 12 bases lay in between. Germline V lookup: CDR1 MNHEY, CDR2 SMNVEV (reference sequence). CDR3 protein: CASSLAGAGQPQHF. DNA of the CDR3: TGTGCCAGCAGTTTGGCAGGGGCGGGTCAGCCCCAGCATTTT.

This clone occurred once. J is TRBJ1-6 and V is TRBV21-1; TRBD1, the table's D call, lacks a check against the DNA. TRBV21-1 has pseudogene status. This CDR3 comprises 16 residues. CDR3 loop: CASSEDRSAYNSPLHF. For the CDR3, the DNA is TGTGCCAGCAGCGAAGACAGGTCTGCCTATAATTCACCCCTCCACTTT.

The J gene is TRBJ2-2, the V gene TRBV7-9, with TRBD2 matching 13 bases. The ends lost 1 base at V and 6 bases at J; junction bases unmatched: 2. The CDR3 consists of 16 residues. Germline CDR1 SEHNR, CDR2 FQNEAQ (reference sequence). The CDR3 nucleotides are TGTGCCAGCAGCTTAGGGACTAGCGGGAGAGCCGGGGAGCTGTTTTTT. The encoded protein is CASSLGTSGRAGELFF.